This TCR beta chain emerged from a study of blood T cell repertoires in COVID-19. Overall study: Donors in the United States, Italy and Spain gave samples during acute or convalescent COVID-19. Sources were T cells, B-cell-depleted T cells, or PBMCs; the material itself was cDNA or gDNA.

Germline V gene sequence: CDR1 SEHNR, CDR2 FQNEAQ (reference sequence). V was trimmed by 8 bases and J by 1 base, leaving 14 bases between them. This CDR3 comprises 14 residues. Methods used by the authors: Reference gene primer amplification yielded estimated nucleated cell counts. Sequenced by immunoSEQ multiplex PCR; TCRdb stores in-frame clones only, minus some. V, J and clone size reflect that table, while D and trimming were determined from the DNA. This table holds 120,000 or so clones, 85% to 90% found once. V and J are TRBV7-9 and TRBJ1-1; D ambiguous. Sequenced sample: peripheral blood. This clonotype originated in a woman older than 75 with acute or convalescent COVID-19. CDR3 bases: TGTGCCAGCGCCGGGAAACAGCCGAACACTGAAGCTTTCTTT. Its translation is CASAGKQPNTEAFF.